This passage covers 13 T cell receptor beta chains from one sample sequenced in a study of regulatory T cells in long-lasting Graves disease. The time point: newly diagnosed GD, antithyroid drugs for less than 3 months. PBMCs were the source of the RNA used for TCR sequencing. Libraries of TCR beta came from iRepertoire HTBI primers plus Arm-PCR of CDR3 regions. TCRdb used MiXCR to reprocess the multiplex PCR reads, holding one entry per CDR3 protein. The sample records some 560,000 distinct CDR3 sequences, roughly 15% being singletons. These data were likewise used in another study, on T cells in Graves' hyperthyroidism and ophthalmopathy.

Source: peripheral blood mononuclear cells (PBMCs), taken at new diagnosis, from a patient treated with antithyroid drugs. These receptors were taken from a woman in her forties or fifties with Graves disease.

The sample holds a few counts of this clonotype. This chain joins TRBV2 and TRBJ2-7; 8 bases agree with TRBD2. The CDR3 runs 14 residues. Per the germline V gene, CDR1 is SNHLY and CDR2 is FYNNEI. J was trimmed by 0 bases and V by 6 bases; bases with no gene match: 4. CDR3 region: CASRTLADSYEQYF. The DNA for the CDR3 is TGTGCCAGCAGGACACTAGCGGACTCCTACGAGCAGTACTTC.

J is TRBJ1-6 and V is TRBV7-9; TRBD1 agrees at 7 bases. The length of the CDR3 is 16 residues. Trimming took 2 bases from V and 7 from J; bases not matched to a gene: 8. The germline CDR1 and CDR2 sequences are SEHNR and FQNEAQ (reference sequence). The CDR3 loop reads CASSLPRQGLNSPLHF. The DNA for the CDR3 is TGTGCCAGCAGCTTACCTCGACAGGGACTGAATTCACCCCTCCACTTT. Full variable domain (outside the CDR3, taken from reference TRBV7-9 and TRBJ1-6): DTGVSQNPRHKITKRGQNVTFRCDPISEHNRLYWYRQTLGQGPEFLTYFQNEAQLEKSRLLSDRFSAERPKGSFSTLEIQRTEQGDSAMYLCASSLPRQGLNSPLHFGNGTRLTVT.

This clonotype was seen at least ten times. Sequence at one end of the junction differs from germline and may be a read error. V is TRBV12-3 or TRBV12-4 and J is TRBJ2-2; D may be TRBD1 or TRBD2 (5 bases each). The CDR3 has 15 residues. The CDR3 bases are TGTGCCAGCAGCTTAGGTGGGGGGAACACCGGGGAGCTGTTTTTT. Protein sequence: CASSLGGGNTGELFF.

Remarks on this clonotype: A much larger clone differs by one base, so this may be a read error. This chain joins TRBV6-4 and TRBJ2-5, with a possible D match to TRBD1 (6 bases). This CDR3 comprises 14 residues. V was trimmed by 6 bases and J by 1 base, leaving 12 bases between them. Germline assignment: CDR1 MRHNA and CDR2 SNTAGT. CDR3: CASSRDRLQETQYF. CDR3 in DNA: TGTGCCAGCAGCCGAGACAGGCTCCAAGAGACCCAGTACTTC.

This chain uses TRBV5-5 with TRBJ1-4; D remains ambiguous. The germline CDR1 and CDR2 sequences are SGHKS and YYEKEE (reference sequence). The CDR3 consists of 15 residues. V shed 4 bases and J shed 11 bases, with 21 bases lying between them. CDR3 region: CASSPDWTGGRKLFF. In nucleotides, the CDR3 is TGTGCCAGCAGCCCAGACTGGACGGGCGGAAGGAAACTGTTTTTT.

This clonotype was detected a few times. This chain uses TRBV6-9 with TRBJ1-2; D is perhaps TRBD1 (5 bases). The CDR3 runs 15 residues. Trimming shortened V by 3 bases and J by 6 bases, and 17 bases separated the two germline ends. Germline CDR1 and CDR2: MNHGY and SVAAGI. CDR3 in amino acids: CASSYNFAGVNGYTF. In DNA, the CDR3 is TGTGCCAGCAGTTACAACTTTGCGGGGGTTAATGGCTACACCTTC.

This clonotype was counted a few times. The chain links TRBV6-5 to TRBJ1-2; D is unresolved. Germline CDR1 reads MNHEY; CDR2 reads SVGAGI. The CDR3 is 16 amino acids. V was trimmed by 0 bases and J by 4 bases, leaving 15 bases between them. DNA of the CDR3: TGTGCCAGCAGTTACTCTAGTGGGAGAAACGGCTATGGCTACACCTTC. Protein: CASSYSSGRNGYGYTF.

This clonotype appeared many times. The CDR3, as DNA: TGTGCCAGCAGTGAAAGGAATTCACCCCTCCACTTT. The encoded protein is CASSERNSPLHF. This chain uses TRBV2 with TRBJ1-6; D remains ambiguous. Germline CDR1 reads SNHLY; CDR2 reads FYNNEI. CDR3 length equals 12 residues. V dropped 2 bases and J dropped 7 bases, with 3 bases sitting between them.

This clonotype showed up many times. The chain joins TRBV2 to TRBJ2-3, with 7 bases aligning to TRBD2. The CDR3 has 13 amino acids. J was trimmed by 4 bases and V by 6 bases; bases with no gene match: 4. Germline CDR1 SNHLY, CDR2 FYNNEI. The chain's CDR3 is CASRVTSADTQYF. DNA of the CDR3: TGTGCCAGCAGAGTTACTAGCGCAGATACGCAGTATTTT.

The rearrangement joins TRBV20-1 to TRBJ2-7; 15 bases fit TRBD2. There are 13 residues in the CDR3. Germline V gene sequence: CDR1 DFQATT, CDR2 SNEGSKA (reference sequence). V lost 6 bases, J lost 4 bases, and 1 base stayed unmatched. CDR3 sequence (DNA): TGCAGTGCGGGACTAGCGGGGGGATACGAGCAGTACTTC. It translates to CSAGLAGGYEQYF.

This clonotype has just a few counts. The V gene is TRBV5-1, the J gene TRBJ1-3; TRBD1 might be the D (6 bases). V was trimmed by 0 bases and J by 0 bases, leaving 10 bases between them. CDR3 size: 16 residues. Germline CDR1 SGHRS, CDR2 YFSETQ. CDR3 bases: TGCGCCAGCAGCTTGGGAACAGGGATCTCTGGAAACACCATATATTTT. This sequence encodes CASSLGTGISGNTIYF.

This chain uses TRBV12-3 or TRBV12-4 with TRBJ1-1; no reliable D call. Trimming left V 0 bases short and J 10 bases short, with 6 bases between. The CDR3 runs to 11 residues. The CDR3 is CASSLAVGAFF. The DNA for the CDR3 is TGTGCCAGCAGTTTAGCGGTGGGAGCTTTCTTT.

This clonotype was recorded many times. This CDR3 reads CASSPGQGEGQPQHF. CDR3 nucleotide sequence: TGTGCCAGCAGCCCGGGACAGGGGGAAGGTCAGCCCCAGCATTTT. The chain combines TRBV12-3 or TRBV12-4 with TRBJ1-5, with TRBD1 matching over 11 bases. The CDR3 runs 15 residues. With V trimmed by 6 bases and J by 6 bases, 7 bases remained unmatched.